The next 28 T cell receptor beta chains were all read from a single sample in a study of T cell responses to AZD1222 COVID-19 vaccine. Method: immunoSEQ multiplex PCR; TCRdb's copy keeps in-frame clones and lacks some. This table holds 170,000 or so clones, 90% found once. The source material was peripheral blood, sampled on day 0 of AZD1222 vaccination. The origin of the receptors is an adult in good health.

The chain is built from TRBV5-4 and TRBJ1-2; no reliable D call. The V gene lost 1 base and the J gene lost 5 bases, with 12 bases spanning the gap. Per germline, CDR1 SGHNT and CDR2 YYREEE (reference sequence). This CDR3 has 14 amino acids. The CDR3 bases are TGTGCCAGCAGCTTGTCGGGCAGAAGTTATGGCTACACCTTC. It yields the protein CASSLSGRSYGYTF.

The V call is TRBV12-2, the J call TRBJ1-4. TRBV12-2 is a listed pseudogene. The CDR3 sequence is 21 residues long. CDR3 DNA: TGTGCAAGTCGCGAAACCAATGAACCCCGGGCCTCCCTCGGGGCTAATGAAAAACTGTTTTTT. Its translation is CASRETNEPRASLGANEKLFF.

This clone was detected only a few times. The chain couples TRBV20-1 to TRBJ2-7, with a weak D call TRBD1 (6 bases). The germline V and J ends were trimmed by 8 bases and 2 bases, with 10 bases remaining between them. This CDR3 spans 11 amino acids. CDR1 and CDR2 from the germline V gene are DFQATT and SNEGSKA (reference sequence). The CDR3 DNA reads as TGCAGTCCCGGGACAACCTACGAGCAGTACTTC. This codes for CSPGTTYEQYF.

CDR3 DNA: TGTGCCAGCAGTTCGGGGCGATTCTACGAGCAGTACTTC. It yields the protein CASSSGRFYEQYF. The V call is TRBV28, the J call TRBJ2-7; D possibly matches TRBD1 or TRBD2 (5 bases each). The germline V gene has CDR1 MDHEN and CDR2 SYDVKM. This CDR3 region has 13 residues. V lost 4 bases and J 3 bases, leaving 10 bases between the germline ends.

CDR3 nucleotides: TGTGCCAGCTCTGAAGAGACAGGGGGCTTTGGCTACACCTTC. Protein: CASSEETGGFGYTF. The J gene is TRBJ1-2, the V gene TRBV7-2, with 10 bases that match TRBD1. CDR3 size: 14 residues. Per the germline V gene, CDR1 is SGHTA and CDR2 is FQGNSA. Losses at the gene ends were 8 bases for V and 7 bases for J; bases not matched to a gene: 10.

The chain is built from TRBV19 and TRBJ1-6; D possibly corresponds to TRBD1 (6 bases). Germline loops: CDR1 LNHDA, CDR2 SQIVND (reference sequence). V was cut by 4 bases and J by 2 bases, with 9 bases left in between. This CDR3 region has 15 residues. In DNA, the CDR3 is TGTGCCAGTAGTAGGGGGACACCCTATAATTCACCCCTCCACTTT. The encoded protein is CASSRGTPYNSPLHF.

The gene calls are TRBV9 and TRBJ1-4; possibly TRBD1 for D (5 bases). The V and J ends lost 3 bases and 7 bases respectively, with 19 bases between them. This CDR3 has 16 residues. Germline values: CDR1 SGDLS, CDR2 YYNGEE. This chain's CDR3 is CASSAGVSGGVEKLFF. CDR3 nucleotides: TGTGCCAGCAGCGCGGGGGTTTCTGGGGGTGTTGAAAAACTGTTTTTT.

CDR3 sequence: CASSRGLVTDNSPLHF. The CDR3 DNA sequence: TGTGCCAGCAGCCGCGGACTCGTCACGGATAATTCACCCCTCCACTTT. This chain uses TRBV14 with TRBJ1-6; D not resolved. Looked up from germline, CDR1 is SGHDN and CDR2 is FVKESK. The CDR3 sequence is 16 residues long. The V gene lost 4 bases and the J gene lost 5 bases, with 15 bases spanning the gap.

The chain combines TRBV19 with TRBJ2-5, with 8 bases matching TRBD1. Losses at the gene ends were 5 bases for V and 1 base for J; bases not matched to a gene: 3. Germline V gene lookup returns CDR1 LNHDA and CDR2 SQIVND (reference sequence). There are 14 residues in the CDR3. The chain's CDR3 is CASSRTGSQETQYF. The CDR3 bases are TGTGCCAGTAGTCGGACAGGGTCCCAAGAGACCCAGTACTTC.

The chain recombines TRBV24-1 with TRBJ2-3; 9 nucleotides match TRBD1. The CDR3 is 16 amino acids. J lost 0 bases, V lost 5 bases, and 5 bases had no gene match. CDR1 is KGHDR, CDR2 SFDVKD, per germline. CDR3 DNA sequence: TGTGCCACCAGTGCCGGACAGGGGCCTAGCACAGATACGCAGTATTTT. Amino acids: CATSAGQGPSTDTQYF.

This clone occurred a few times. The J gene is TRBJ1-2, the V gene TRBV4-3, with D perhaps TRBD1 (6 bases). V gave up 0 bases and J gave up 4 bases, with 12 bases separating them. CDR1 LGHNA and CDR2 YSLEER come from the germline V gene. This CDR3 is 15 amino acids long. This CDR3 reads CASSQDRGGAYGYTF. The CDR3 DNA reads TGCGCCAGCAGCCAAGATCGGGGGGGCGCCTATGGCTACACCTTC.

The chain has TRBV15 and TRBJ2-5; tentative D call: TRBD2 (5 bases). Trimming took 5 bases from V and 7 from J, leaving 14 bases between them. CDR3 size: 13 residues. The germline gives CDR1 LNHNV, CDR2 YYDKDF (reference sequence). The CDR3 is CATSSGSGVTQYF. CDR3 nucleotides: TGTGCCACCAGCTCCGGGTCCGGGGTGACCCAGTACTTC.

The chain uses TRBV20-1 and TRBJ2-3; D uncertain. CDR1 is DFQATT and CDR2 is SNEGSKA in the germline V gene (reference sequence). The length of the CDR3 is 10 residues. Trimming cost V 6 bases and J 5 bases, with 6 bases left between them. For the CDR3, the DNA is TGCAGTGCCCCGGTAGATACGCAGTATTTT. Translated: CSAPVDTQYF.

A single count supports this clone. The V call is TRBV11-2, the J call TRBJ1-3; D may be TRBD1 (6 bases). This CDR3 region has 16 residues. The germline CDR1 and CDR2 sequences are SGHAT and FQNNGV. V dropped 5 bases and J dropped 0 bases, with 14 bases sitting between them. CDR3 in DNA: TGTGCCAGCAGCCAACGACAGGCGAGCTCTGGAAACACCATATATTTT. Amino acid sequence: CASSQRQASSGNTIYF.

CDR3 nucleotides: TGTGCCAGCAGCCAACAAGTCCCGGACTTCTCGTTCTTC. This gives the protein CASSQQVPDFSFF. The J gene is TRBJ2-1, the V gene TRBV7-2, with a weak D call TRBD2 (5 bases). Deletions cut 5 bases from V and 15 bases from J, with 20 bases between. The CDR3 totals 13 residues. Germline V CDR1 and CDR2: SGHTA, FQGNSA.

A remark on this clone: At one end, the junction sequence differs from germline, possibly due to a read error. The chain has TRBV2 and TRBJ1-4; D might be TRBD1 (5 bases). This CDR3 is 15 amino acids long. CDR1 SNHLY and CDR2 FYNNEI come from the germline V gene. The chain's CDR3 is CASREGDLPGEKLFF. The CDR3 nucleotides read TGTGCCAGCAGAGAAGGGGATCTCCCGGGCGAAAAACTGTTTTTT.

This chain uses TRBV19 with TRBJ2-2; tentative D call: TRBD1 (6 bases). The length of the CDR3 is 14 residues. Germline V lookup: CDR1 LNHDA, CDR2 SQIVND (reference sequence). V shed 0 bases and J shed 13 bases, with 15 bases lying between them. This chain's CDR3 is CASSIDPGAKGLFF. CDR3 bases: TGTGCCAGTAGTATAGACCCAGGGGCCAAAGGGCTGTTTTTT.

The chain is built from TRBV3-1 (or the pseudogene TRBV3-2) and TRBJ1-5; D is undetermined. The germline gives CDR1 LGHDT, CDR2 YNNKEL (reference sequence). The CDR3 spans 15 residues. Trimming left V 5 bases short and J 4 bases short, with 15 bases between. This CDR3 is CASSTTLFGNQPQHF. The CDR3 DNA sequence: TGTGCCAGCAGCACGACGCTGTTTGGAAATCAGCCCCAGCATTTT.

The chain employs TRBV29-1 and TRBJ2-1; perhaps D is TRBD1 or TRBD2 (5 bases each). Germline loops: CDR1 SQVTM, CDR2 ANQGSEA. There are 16 residues in the CDR3. Trimming left V 0 bases short and J 6 bases short, with 18 bases between. The CDR3 sequence: CSVEDLQGSGPNEQFF. CDR3 in DNA: TGCAGCGTTGAAGATCTCCAGGGCTCGGGACCCAATGAGCAGTTCTTC.

V is TRBV29-1 and J is TRBJ1-1, with 9 bases identical to TRBD1. V trimming: 7 bases; J trimming: 5 bases; junction bases outside the gene matches: 11. Germline lookup yields CDR1 SQVTM and CDR2 ANQGSEA. This CDR3 is 14 amino acids long. CDR3 bases: TGCAGCGCCACGGAGACAGGGGGTAATACTGAAGCTTTCTTT. This sequence encodes CSATETGGNTEAFF. The complete variable domain, with remaining parts taken from reference TRBV29-1 and TRBJ1-1, reads SAVISQKPSRDICQRGTSLTIQCQVDSQVTMMFWYRQQPGQSLTLIATANQGSEATYESGFVIDKFPISRPNLTFSTLTVSNMSPEDSSIYLCSATETGGNTEAFFGQGTRLTVV.

CDR3 protein: CASTDQSQGVYEQYF. CDR3 bases: TGTGCCAGCACCGACCAATCCCAGGGGGTCTACGAGCAGTACTTC. This chain links TRBV11-2 with TRBJ2-7, with 7 bases that match TRBD1. CDR1 SGHAT and CDR2 FQNNGV come from the germline V gene. This CDR3 is 15 amino acids long. V was clipped by 7 bases and J by 3 bases; unmatched bases: 12.

The rearrangement joins TRBV10-3 to TRBJ1-1, with D maybe TRBD1 (5 bases). Germline assignment: CDR1 ENHRY and CDR2 SYGVKD. Trimming shortened V by 4 bases and J by 7 bases, and 19 bases separated the two germline ends. This CDR3 contains 15 residues. The CDR3 coding sequence is TGTGCCATCAGTGGGGGCATCCAAGGGGCTGATGAAGCTTTCTTT. Its protein product is CAISGGIQGADEAFF.

The chain recombines TRBV19 with TRBJ1-3, with D hard to call. V was cut by 3 bases and J by 4 bases, with 13 bases left in between. The CDR3 extends over 15 amino acids. Per the germline V gene, CDR1 is LNHDA and CDR2 is SQIVND (reference sequence). CDR3 amino acids: CASSIAILMGNTIYF. In nucleotides, the CDR3 is TGTGCCAGTAGTATCGCCATTTTGATGGGAAACACCATATATTTT.

The chain couples TRBV25-1 to TRBJ1-1, with 9 bases aligning to TRBD1. The germline V gene has CDR1 MGHDK and CDR2 SYGVNS. The CDR3 has 15 amino acids. Trimming removed 3 bases from V and 3 bases from J; junction bases left unmatched: 5. CDR3 in amino acids: CASSDTRTGDTEAFF. In DNA form, the CDR3 reads TGTGCCAGCAGTGACACTCGGACAGGGGACACTGAAGCTTTCTTT.

This chain joins TRBV6-2 or TRBV6-3 and TRBJ2-1, with 12 nucleotides matching TRBD2. This CDR3 is built from 16 residues. Germline trimming cut 5 bases from V and 6 bases from J; bases unmatched to any gene: 8. Germline CDR1 is MNHEY and CDR2 is SVGEGT. The CDR3 nucleotides are TGTGCCAGCAGTATCCCCAGGACTAGCGGGACCAATGAGCAGTTCTTC. Amino acid sequence: CASSIPRTSGTNEQFF.

The genes are TRBV13 and TRBJ1-1; D call uncertain. Germline CDR1 and CDR2: PRHDT and FYEKMQ (reference sequence). CDR3 length: 15 amino acids. V was pared by 1 base and J by 1 base, with 10 bases between. Written as DNA, the CDR3 is TGTGCCAGCAGCTTAGACCCAGATTCGAACACTGAAGCTTTCTTT. It is translated as CASSLDPDSNTEAFF.

In DNA, the CDR3 is TGCAGTGCTAGTAAGGGGGCAGGGCGACCCTACAATGAGCAGTTCTTC. Its protein product is CSASKGAGRPYNEQFF. The chain joins TRBV20-1 to TRBJ2-1; 7 positions match TRBD1. Trimming took 3 bases from V and 2 from J; bases not matched to a gene: 10. CDR1 is DFQATT and CDR2 is SNEGSKA in the germline V gene (reference sequence). This CDR3 has 16 residues.

The chain combines TRBV11-3 with TRBJ2-1, with D possibly matching TRBD1 (6 bases). Germline-derived CDR1 and CDR2 are SGHNT and YENEEA. This CDR3 has 15 residues. Trimming shortened V by 5 bases and J by 5 bases, and 16 bases separated the two germline ends. Here the CDR3 DNA reads TGTGCCAGCAGCCCGACAGGAGATTACAACAATGAGCAGTTCTTC. Protein product: CASSPTGDYNNEQFF.